This T cell receptor (beta chain) was captured by sequencing in a study of shared clonotypes between healthy human individuals. To note about this clone: The antigen is undetermined.

V lost 4 bases, J lost 4 bases, and 17 bases lay in between. The V gene's germline CDR1 is MDHEN and CDR2 SYDVKM. This CDR3 has 16 amino acids. Study observations and caveats: It was the few donors that limited the genetic and exposure-history diversity represented. Larger estimated richness was generally seen in naive subsets than in memory subsets. Of the naive CD4 clonotypes, approximately 5% were shared across a few donors.

On sorted subsets, replicate PCRs used approximately 190 ng DNA, or approximately 33,000 T cell genomes. Clones were sequenced by immunoSEQ multiplex PCR, and TCRdb holds only the in-frame ones, with some missing. In the table there are some 2.3 million clones, more than 80% of which are singletons. The receptor's source is a man in his late teens or twenties in good health. Some clones in this sample may be carry-over from other donors' samples. The V and J genes are TRBV28 and TRBJ2-1, with a possible D match to TRBD1 (5 bases). Sequencing was done on a sample of naive CD4+ T cells from PBMCs. Sample subset: CD45RA+ positively selected. This CDR3 reads CASSSNTGTLYNEQFF. The DNA of the CDR3 is TGTGCCAGCAGTTCCAATACAGGTACCCTATACAATGAGCAGTTCTTC.